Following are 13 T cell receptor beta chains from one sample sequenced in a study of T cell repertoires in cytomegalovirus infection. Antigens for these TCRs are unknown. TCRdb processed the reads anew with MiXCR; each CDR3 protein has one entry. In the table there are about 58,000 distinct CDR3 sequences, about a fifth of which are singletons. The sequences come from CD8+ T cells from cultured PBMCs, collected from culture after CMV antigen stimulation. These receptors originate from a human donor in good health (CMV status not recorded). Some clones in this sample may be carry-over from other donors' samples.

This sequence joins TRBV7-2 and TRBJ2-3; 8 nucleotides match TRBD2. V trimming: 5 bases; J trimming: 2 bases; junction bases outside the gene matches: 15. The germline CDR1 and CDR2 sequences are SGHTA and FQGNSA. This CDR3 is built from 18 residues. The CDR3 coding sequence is TGTGCCAGCAGCCTCAAGGGTAGCGGGACCTATAACACAGATACGCAGTATTTT. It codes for CASSLKGSGTYNTDTQYF.

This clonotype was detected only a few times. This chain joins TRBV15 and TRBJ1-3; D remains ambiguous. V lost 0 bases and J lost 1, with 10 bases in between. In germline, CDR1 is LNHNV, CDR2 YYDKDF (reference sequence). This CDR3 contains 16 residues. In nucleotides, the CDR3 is TGTGCCACCAGCAGAGATCCACGTCCATCTGGAAACACCATATATTTT. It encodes CATSRDPRPSGNTIYF.

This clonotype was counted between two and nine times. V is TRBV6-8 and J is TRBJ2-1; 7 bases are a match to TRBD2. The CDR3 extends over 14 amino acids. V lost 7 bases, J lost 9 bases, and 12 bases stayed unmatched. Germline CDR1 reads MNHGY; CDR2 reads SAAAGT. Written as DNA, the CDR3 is TGTGCCAGCACCTCAAACTCGGGGGGTGCTGAGCAGTTCTTC. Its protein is CASTSNSGGAEQFF.

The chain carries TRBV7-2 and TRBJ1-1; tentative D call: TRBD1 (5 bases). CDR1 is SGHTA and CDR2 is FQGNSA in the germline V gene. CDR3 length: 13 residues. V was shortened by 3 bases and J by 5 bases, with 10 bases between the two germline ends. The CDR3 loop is CASSFQGWTEAFF. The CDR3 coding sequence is TGTGCCAGCAGCTTTCAGGGATGGACTGAAGCTTTCTTT. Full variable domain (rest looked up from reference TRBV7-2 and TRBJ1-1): GAGVSQSPSNKVTEKGKDVELRCDPISGHTALYWYRQSLGQGLEFLIYFQGNSAPDKSGLPSDRFSAERTGGSVSTLTIQRTQQEDSAVYLCASSFQGWTEAFFGQGTRLTVV.

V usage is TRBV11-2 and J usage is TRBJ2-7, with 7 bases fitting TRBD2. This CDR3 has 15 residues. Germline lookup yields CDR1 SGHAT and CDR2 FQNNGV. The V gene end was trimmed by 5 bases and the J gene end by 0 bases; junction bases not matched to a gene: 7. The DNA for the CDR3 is TGTGCCAGCAGCCTATCAGCGGGATCCTCCTACGAGCAGTACTTC. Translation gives CASSLSAGSSYEQYF.

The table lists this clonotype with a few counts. The CDR3 sequence: CASSRRGGAGETQYF. The CDR3 DNA reads TGCGCCAGCAGCCGACGCGGGGGGGCCGGGGAGACCCAGTACTTC. This chain joins TRBV4-1 and TRBJ2-5; 9 bases are a match to TRBD2. Germline V gives CDR1 MGHRA, CDR2 YSYEKL. After removal of 4 bases from V and 5 bases from J, the junction contained 8 bases not matched to a gene. CDR3 size: 15 residues.

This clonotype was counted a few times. The CDR3 sequence: CASSQVRGREAFF. The CDR3 DNA sequence: TGTGCCAGCAGCCAAGTAAGGGGGAGGGAAGCTTTCTTT. The chain combines TRBV14 with TRBJ1-1, with a weak D call TRBD1 (6 bases). The ends were cut back, 1 base at V and 8 bases at J, with 11 bases in the middle. Germline CDR1 SGHDN, CDR2 FVKESK. The CDR3 is 13 residues long.

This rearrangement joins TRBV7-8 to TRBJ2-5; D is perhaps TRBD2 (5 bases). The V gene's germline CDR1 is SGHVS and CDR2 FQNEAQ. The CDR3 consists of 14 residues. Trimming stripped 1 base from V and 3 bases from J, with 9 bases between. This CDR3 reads CASSLVWTEETQYF. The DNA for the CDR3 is TGTGCCAGCAGCTTAGTGTGGACTGAAGAGACCCAGTACTTC.

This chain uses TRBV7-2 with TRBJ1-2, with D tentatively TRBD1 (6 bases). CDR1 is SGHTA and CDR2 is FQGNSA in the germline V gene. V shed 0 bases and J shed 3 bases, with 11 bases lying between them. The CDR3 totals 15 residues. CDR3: CASSLAGGADYGYTF. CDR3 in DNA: TGTGCCAGCAGCTTAGCGGGGGGGGCCGACTATGGCTACACCTTC. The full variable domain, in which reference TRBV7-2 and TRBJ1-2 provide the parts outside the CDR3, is GAGVSQSPSNKVTEKGKDVELRCDPISGHTALYWYRQSLGQGLEFLIYFQGNSAPDKSGLPSDRFSAERTGGSVSTLTIQRTQQEDSAVYLCASSLAGGADYGYTFGSGTRLTVV.

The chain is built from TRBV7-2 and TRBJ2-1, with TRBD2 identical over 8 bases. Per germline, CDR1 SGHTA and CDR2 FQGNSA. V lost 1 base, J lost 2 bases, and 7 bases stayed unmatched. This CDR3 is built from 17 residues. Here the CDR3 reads CASSLGPAGEAYNEQFF. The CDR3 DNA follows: TGTGCCAGCAGCTTAGGGCCAGCGGGAGAGGCCTACAATGAGCAGTTCTTC.

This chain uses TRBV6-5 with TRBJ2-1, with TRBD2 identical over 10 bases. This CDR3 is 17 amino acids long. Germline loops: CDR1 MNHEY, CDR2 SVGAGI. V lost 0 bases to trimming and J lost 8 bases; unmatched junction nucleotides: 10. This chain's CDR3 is CASSYSKGLAGVYEQFF. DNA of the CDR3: TGTGCCAGCAGTTACTCGAAAGGCCTAGCGGGAGTCTATGAGCAGTTCTTC.

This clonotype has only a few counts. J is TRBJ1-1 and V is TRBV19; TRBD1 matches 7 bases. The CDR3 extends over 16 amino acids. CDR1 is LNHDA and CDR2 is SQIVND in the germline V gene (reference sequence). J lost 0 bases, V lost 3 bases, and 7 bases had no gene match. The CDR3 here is CASSMPSGTVNTEAFF. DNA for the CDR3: TGTGCCAGTAGTATGCCCTCCGGGACAGTGAACACTGAAGCTTTCTTT.

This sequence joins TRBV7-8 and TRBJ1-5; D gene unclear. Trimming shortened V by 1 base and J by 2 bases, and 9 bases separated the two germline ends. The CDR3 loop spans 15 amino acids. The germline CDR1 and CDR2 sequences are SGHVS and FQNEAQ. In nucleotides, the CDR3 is TGTGCCAGCAGCTTAGACTACTTTGGCAATCAGCCCCAGCATTTT. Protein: CASSLDYFGNQPQHF.